Listed here are 26 T cell receptor beta chains from one sample, sequenced in a study of cytomegalovirus exposure and HLA in healthy donors. PCR employed 60 Vbeta and 13 Jbeta primers. Profiled with immunoSEQ multiplex PCR; TCRdb holds only in-frame clones, not every one. Of 95,000 to 150,000 clones listed, roughly 74% were seen once; the top ten hold 3.6%. The sequenced material came from PBMCs. The source of these receptors is a man aged 35 to 55 in good health and CMV-seronegative.

This rearrangement joins TRBV30 to TRBJ2-3; possible D gene TRBD1, 6 bases. Looked up from germline, CDR1 is GTSNPN and CDR2 is SVGIG (reference sequence). V dropped 1 base and J dropped 8 bases, with 16 bases sitting between them. The CDR3 contains 14 residues. CDR3 sequence: CAWSAMTGGSTQYF. The DNA for the CDR3 is TGTGCCTGGAGTGCCATGACAGGAGGCAGTACGCAGTATTTT.

V and J are TRBV7-2 and TRBJ2-5; D is undetermined. Per the germline V gene, CDR1 is SGHTA and CDR2 is FQGNSA. The V and J ends lost 0 bases and 4 bases respectively, with 15 bases between them. The CDR3 runs to 16 residues. Here the CDR3 DNA reads TGTGCCAGCAGCTTAGCGTGGGCGTCCTCAGTAGAGACCCAGTACTTC. Protein product: CASSLAWASSVETQYF.

The CDR3 protein is CASCMDREDAPLHF. The DNA for the CDR3 is TGTGCCAGCTGTATGGACAGGGAAGATGCACCCCTCCACTTT. J is TRBJ1-6 and V is TRBV18; 8 bases align to TRBD1. J lost 11 bases, V lost 7 bases, and 10 bases had no gene match. CDR3 size: 14 residues. CDR1 is KGHSH and CDR2 is LQKENI in the germline V gene.

The chain couples TRBV7-3 to TRBJ2-7; no reliable D call. Germline lookup yields CDR1 SGHTA and CDR2 FQGTGA. This CDR3 is 15 amino acids long. Trimming pared 2 bases from V and 6 bases from J, leaving 17 bases between. CDR3 coding DNA: TGTGCCAGCAGCTTACAGGCTCCCCCTAACAGCGAGCAGTACTTC. It is translated as CASSLQAPPNSEQYF.

The table lists this clone with a few counts. The chain joins TRBV14 to TRBJ2-4, with 8 nucleotides matching TRBD1. The V and J ends lost 4 bases and 6 bases, in that order; junction bases with no gene match: 5. CDR3 length: 14 residues. The germline CDR1 and CDR2 sequences are SGHDN and FVKESK. The CDR3 DNA reads TGTGCCAGCAGCCTACGGACAGGGAGAAACATTCAGTACTTC. Translating gives CASSLRTGRNIQYF.

The genes are TRBV7-9 and TRBJ2-7; 10 nucleotides line up with TRBD1. The CDR3 consists of 13 residues. Germline V lookup: CDR1 SEHNR, CDR2 FQNEAQ (reference sequence). The ends lost 4 bases at V and 4 bases at J; junction bases unmatched: 1. CDR3 protein: CASSWTGGYEQYF. Written as DNA, the CDR3 is TGTGCCAGCAGCTGGACAGGGGGATACGAGCAGTACTTC.

The chain carries TRBV23-1 and TRBJ2-5, with 9 bases fitting TRBD1. TRBV23-1 is an open reading frame whose function is uncertain. This CDR3 has 16 residues. The V gene end was trimmed by 5 bases and the J gene end by 3 bases; junction bases not matched to a gene: 10. CDR3 residues: CASSSGDRDTKETQYF. The CDR3 nucleotides read TGCGCCAGCAGTTCCGGGGACAGGGATACGAAAGAGACCCAGTACTTC.

This chain connects TRBV6-4 to TRBJ1-6; TRBD1 agrees at 9 bases. The CDR3 sequence is 14 residues long. Germline CDR1 MRHNA, CDR2 SNTAGT. V lost 7 bases to trimming and J lost 6 bases; unmatched junction nucleotides: 4. CDR3 in DNA: TGTGCCAGCAAGGGACAGGGAATTAATTCACCCCTCCACTTT. It encodes CASKGQGINSPLHF.

V usage is TRBV5-6 and J usage is TRBJ1-5; weak D call: TRBD1 (5 bases). V was cut by 1 base and J by 1 base, with 6 bases left in between. This CDR3 has 14 residues. CDR1 is SGHDT, CDR2 YYEEEE, per germline. Here the CDR3 reads CASSLRGSNQPQHF. CDR3 DNA: TGTGCCAGCAGCTTGAGGGGCAGCAATCAGCCCCAGCATTTT.

This rearrangement joins TRBV7-9 to TRBJ2-2, with TRBD1 matching over 9 bases. This CDR3 has 14 amino acids. V dropped 5 bases and J dropped 7; count of bases not matched to a gene: 5. Germline CDR1 SEHNR, CDR2 FQNEAQ (reference sequence). The CDR3 DNA reads as TGTGCCAGCAGCCCCGGGACAGGGAGCGGGGAGCTGTTTTTT. It yields the protein CASSPGTGSGELFF.

The CDR3 region has the DNA TGTGCCAGCAGTTTAACAGGCAGGGAGCAGTACTTC. Translation gives CASSLTGREQYF. This chain connects TRBV28 to TRBJ2-7, with TRBD1 as a possible D gene (5 bases). Trimming left V 2 bases short and J 7 bases short, with 9 bases between. This CDR3 is 12 amino acids long. CDR1 is MDHEN, CDR2 SYDVKM, per germline.

V and J are TRBV5-1 and TRBJ2-7; TRBD1 matches at 10 bases. V trimming: 2 bases; J trimming: 6 bases; junction bases outside the gene matches: 5. The germline V gene encodes CDR1 SGHRS and CDR2 YFSETQ. The CDR3 runs 14 residues. The DNA for the CDR3 is TGCGCCAGCAGCTTTCGACAGGGGGCTGGCGAGCAGTACTTC. Translated: CASSFRQGAGEQYF.

This clone has only one observation. This chain uses TRBV18 with TRBJ2-7, with 8 bases aligning to TRBD1. The germline gives CDR1 KGHSH, CDR2 LQKENI. V shed 5 bases and J 3 bases; nucleotides not matched to a gene: 9. The CDR3 totals 15 residues. CDR3 loop: CASSATGTGGYEQYF. CDR3 DNA: TGTGCCAGCTCAGCCACCGGGACAGGTGGCTACGAGCAGTACTTC.

This chain links TRBV2 with TRBJ2-3; maybe TRBD1 (5 bases). Trimming removed 0 bases from V and 9 bases from J, with 13 bases in between. The CDR3 extends over 14 amino acids. Germline V gene lookup returns CDR1 SNHLY and CDR2 FYNNEI. CDR3 loop: CASSEAQGRGTQYF. The CDR3 DNA reads as TGTGCCAGCAGTGAAGCCCAGGGCCGAGGAACGCAGTATTTT.

This clone was recorded only once. The chain carries TRBV5-4 and TRBJ1-4; 7 bases agree with TRBD1. The junction had 8 bases not matched to a gene; V was cut back by 4 bases and J by 2 bases. The CDR3 sequence is 16 residues long. Germline CDR1 is SGHNT and CDR2 is YYREEE (reference sequence). In nucleotides, the CDR3 is TGTGCCAGCAGCCTACAGGGGTCTCCCACTAATGAAAAACTGTTTTTT. Protein sequence: CASSLQGSPTNEKLFF.

This clone was seen only once. The genes are TRBV5-1 and TRBJ2-5, with a weak D call TRBD2 (6 bases). The germline gives CDR1 SGHRS, CDR2 YFSETQ. With 5 bases removed from V and 5 bases from J, the gap between germline ends came to 7 bases. The CDR3 extends over 11 amino acids. The DNA for the CDR3 is TGCGCCAGCAGTCGGGAGGAGACCCAGTACTTC. Amino acids: CASSREETQYF.

This chain links TRBV6-5 with TRBJ1-5; TRBD1 matches at 8 bases. CDR3 length: 15 residues. CDR1 MNHEY and CDR2 SVGAGI come from the germline V gene. After removal of 5 bases from V and 3 bases from J, the junction contained 6 bases not matched to a gene. The CDR3 sequence: CASSGGQANNQPQHF. The CDR3 nucleotides read TGTGCCAGCAGTGGGGGACAGGCGAACAATCAGCCCCAGCATTTT.

The genes are TRBV7-9 and TRBJ1-2, with 12 positions matching TRBD1. This CDR3 has 15 residues. With V trimmed by 1 base and J by 8 bases, 5 bases remained unmatched. CDR1 SEHNR and CDR2 FQNEAQ come from the germline V gene (reference sequence). The CDR3 nucleotides are TGTGCCAGCAGCTTAGGGGGACAGGGGGCACGCGGCTACACCTTC. Translation: CASSLGGQGARGYTF.

The chain recombines TRBV5-1 with TRBJ2-1; possible D gene TRBD2, 7 bases. This CDR3 is built from 18 residues. Germline CDR1 is SGHRS and CDR2 is YFSETQ. V was cut by 1 base and J by 3 bases, with 20 bases left in between. The CDR3 spells CASSLSIRGAGIYNEQFF. The CDR3 DNA reads as TGCGCCAGCAGCTTGAGTATCCGGGGGGCGGGAATCTACAATGAGCAGTTCTTC.

This CDR3 is CASSPRDRGRVTEAFF. For the CDR3, the DNA is TGTGCCAGCAGCCCCCGGGACAGGGGGCGGGTCACTGAAGCTTTCTTT. The chain links TRBV5-6 to TRBJ1-1, with 12 bases matching TRBD1. CDR3 length: 16 residues. The V gene end was trimmed by 4 bases and the J gene end by 4 bases; junction bases not matched to a gene: 8. Germline lookup yields CDR1 SGHDT and CDR2 YYEEEE.

The CDR3 loop reads CASSLTLEEQFF. As DNA, the CDR3 is TGTGCCAGCAGCTTAACGTTGGAGGAGCAGTTCTTC. The J gene is TRBJ2-1, the V gene TRBV7-3; D ambiguous. There are 12 residues in the CDR3. Trimming took 0 bases from V and 10 from J, leaving 7 bases between them. Per germline, CDR1 SGHTA and CDR2 FQGTGA.

This chain joins TRBV7-2 and TRBJ1-1; weak D call: TRBD1 (6 bases). CDR1 and CDR2 (germline): SGHTA, FQGNSA. CDR3 length equals 16 residues. Trimming removed 6 bases from V and 0 bases from J, with 17 bases in between. The CDR3 coding sequence is TGTGCCAGCAGACCCAAAATAAGACAGGTGAACACTGAAGCTTTCTTT. This gives the protein CASRPKIRQVNTEAFF.

In DNA form, the CDR3 reads TGCGCCAGCAGCCAAGATGGAGCGGGGGGGGTCAATGAGCAGTTCTTC. As protein: CASSQDGAGGVNEQFF. This rearrangement joins TRBV4-3 to TRBJ2-1, with TRBD2 matching over 10 bases. V lost 0 bases to trimming and J lost 6 bases; unmatched junction nucleotides: 5. The germline V gene encodes CDR1 LGHNA and CDR2 YSLEER. The CDR3 has 16 residues.

This chain connects TRBV4-3 to TRBJ2-3; a weak D match, TRBD2 (6 bases). This CDR3 has 18 amino acids. Germline lookup yields CDR1 LGHNA and CDR2 YSLEER. V lost 3 bases and J lost 4, with 23 bases in between. CDR3 in DNA: TGCGCCAGCAGCCAGGACCGAGCCGCAGGGAGGATCGCAGATACGCAGTATTTT. Encoded protein: CASSQDRAAGRIADTQYF.

The rearrangement links TRBV27 to TRBJ1-2; D might be TRBD1 (6 bases). CDR1 and CDR2 (germline): MNHEY, SMNVEV (reference sequence). V was clipped by 1 base and J by 3 bases, with 18 bases between them. This CDR3 has 17 residues. This CDR3 reads CASSLWGDTAGDYGYTF. In DNA, the CDR3 is TGTGCCAGCAGTTTATGGGGGGACACGGCGGGGGACTATGGCTACACCTTC.

The chain joins TRBV20-1 to TRBJ1-2, with D hard to call. Germline values: CDR1 DFQATT, CDR2 SNEGSKA (reference sequence). This CDR3 spans 11 amino acids. V was cut by 6 bases and J by 8 bases, with 13 bases left in between. The CDR3 nucleotides read TGCAGTGCCCAACGTCGGGAAGGCTACACCTTC. This sequence encodes CSAQRREGYTF.